The 20 T cell receptor beta chains listed next were all sequenced from one sample in a study of radiation and T cells in renal cell carcinoma. TCRdb's table, derived via immunoSEQ multiplex PCR, lists solely in-frame clones and lacks some. The sample holds 150,000 or so clones, about 87% seen once. Time point in this sample: baseline pretreatment blood. Treatment defined: 15 Gy SBRT to primary tumor, nephrectomy 4 weeks later. The source material was blood, sampled from a patient whose treatment included radiotherapy and nephrectomy. All receptors derive from a woman aged 70 to 79 with renal cell carcinoma.

The V call is TRBV4-3, the J call TRBJ1-3; TRBD1 is a possible D gene (6 bases). The CDR3 has 17 residues. CDR1 is LGHNA and CDR2 is YSLEER in the germline V gene. V lost 1 base to trimming and J lost 2 bases, with 15 bases between them. The CDR3 sequence is CASSQGSPGATGNTIYF. The CDR3 region has the DNA TGCGCCAGCAGCCAAGGCTCCCCAGGGGCGACTGGAAACACCATATATTTT.

The table lists this clone with a count of one. V is TRBV28 and J is TRBJ1-2; 9 nucleotides line up with TRBD1. The CDR3 has 16 residues. Germline loops: CDR1 MDHEN, CDR2 SYDVKM. The trim removed 4 bases at V and 5 bases at J, leaving 11 bases unmatched. The CDR3 loop is CASSSPGQGSSYGYTF. The CDR3 region has the DNA TGTGCCAGCAGTTCGCCAGGACAGGGGTCTTCTTATGGCTACACCTTC.

V is TRBV15 and J is TRBJ2-1; 7 bases agree with TRBD2. V was clipped by 1 base and J by 2 bases; unmatched bases: 2. There are 15 residues in the CDR3. Per the germline V gene, CDR1 is LNHNV and CDR2 is YYDKDF (reference sequence). This CDR3 is CATSRARGTYNEQFF. CDR3 coding DNA: TGTGCCACCAGCAGAGCGCGGGGGACCTACAATGAGCAGTTCTTC. Drawing the rest from reference TRBV15 and TRBJ2-1, the complete variable domain is DAMVIQNPRYQVTQFGKPVTLSCSQTLNHNVMYWYQQKSSQAPKLLFHYYDKDFNNEADTPDNFQSRRPNTSFCFLDIRSPGLGDTAMYLCATSRARGTYNEQFFGPGTRLTVL.

The chain couples TRBV19 to TRBJ1-5; 7 bases are shared with TRBD1. CDR3 size: 14 residues. J was trimmed by 4 bases and V by 7 bases; bases with no gene match: 7. Germline lookup yields CDR1 LNHDA and CDR2 SQIVND (reference sequence). CDR3 in amino acids: CASTQRGQNQPQHF. CDR3 DNA: TGTGCCAGTACCCAAAGGGGGCAGAATCAGCCCCAGCATTTT.

This sequence joins TRBV5-1 and TRBJ2-3; D is unclear. The CDR3 consists of 13 residues. Deletions cut 5 bases from V and 3 bases from J, with 10 bases between. CDR1 is SGHRS and CDR2 is YFSETQ in the germline V gene. Here the CDR3 DNA reads TGCGCCAGCAGTGGCCGGGCTACAGATACGCAGTATTTT. It yields the protein CASSGRATDTQYF.

V usage is TRBV28 and J usage is TRBJ2-3; possible D gene TRBD2, 5 bases. The CDR3 sequence is 12 residues long. The ends were cut back, 4 bases at V and 7 bases at J, with 9 bases in the middle. Germline V gene data show CDR1 as MDHEN and CDR2 as SYDVKM. The CDR3 bases are TGTGCCAGCAGTTCACAGCGGCATACGCAGTATTTT. Its translation: CASSSQRHTQYF.

The chain combines TRBV2 with TRBJ2-6; D is unresolved. CDR3 length equals 12 residues. Looked up from germline, CDR1 is SNHLY and CDR2 is FYNNEI. The V and J ends lost 9 bases and 4 bases respectively, with 7 bases between them. CDR3: CASSRGANVLTF. CDR3 nucleotide sequence: TGTGCCAGTTCTCGGGGGGCCAACGTCCTGACTTTC.

The chain is built from TRBV6-6 and TRBJ1-2; D is perhaps TRBD1 (6 bases). The CDR3 is made up of 13 amino acids. Between the trimmed V and J ends, which lost 5 bases and 2 bases, there was a span of 9 bases. Germline CDR1 is MNHNY and CDR2 is SVGAGI (reference sequence). The CDR3: CASSQTGNYGYTF. The CDR3 bases are TGTGCCAGCAGTCAAACAGGGAACTATGGCTACACCTTC.

V gene TRBV6-5 combines with J gene TRBJ2-3, with no clear D. Per germline, CDR1 MNHEY and CDR2 SVGAGI. This CDR3 is 12 amino acids long. V lost 6 bases to trimming and J lost 9 bases, with 13 bases between them. The CDR3 sequence is CASSPGQATQYF. The CDR3 coding sequence is TGTGCCAGCAGCCCGGGCCAGGCAACGCAGTATTTT.

The rearrangement links TRBV19 to TRBJ1-2; no clear D. From germline, CDR1 is LNHDA and CDR2 SQIVND (reference sequence). The CDR3 has 13 residues. Between the trimmed V and J ends, which lost 3 bases and 2 bases, there was a span of 7 bases. The CDR3 spells CASSISGNYGYTF. The CDR3 DNA reads TGTGCCAGTAGTATTTCGGGGAACTATGGCTACACCTTC. Complete variable domain (other parts from reference TRBV19 and TRBJ1-2): DGGITQSPKYLFRKEGQNVTLSCEQNLNHDAMYWYRQDPGQGLRLIYYSQIVNDFQKGDIAEGYSVSREKKESFPLTVTSAQKNPTAFYLCASSISGNYGYTFGSGTRLTVV.

Written as DNA, the CDR3 is TGTGCCAGCACCCTTCAGGGGGGGGGCCTGGATGAGCAGTTCTTC. This codes for CASTLQGGGLDEQFF. The chain recombines TRBV9 with TRBJ2-1; D is tentatively TRBD1 or TRBD2 (7 bases each). This CDR3 is 15 amino acids long. Germline V CDR1 and CDR2: SGDLS, YYNGEE. Between the trimmed V and J ends, which lost 6 bases and 8 bases, there was a span of 21 bases.

The chain links TRBV30 to TRBJ1-3; D not resolved. CDR3 length equals 14 residues. Germline values: CDR1 GTSNPN, CDR2 SVGIG (reference sequence). Trimming cost V 2 bases and J 0 bases, with 8 bases left between them. The CDR3 sequence is CAWSIHSSGNTIYF. CDR3 coding DNA: TGTGCCTGGAGTATTCACAGCTCTGGAAACACCATATATTTT.

V and J are TRBV6-6 and TRBJ2-1, with TRBD1 matching over 7 bases. This CDR3 has 12 residues. The V gene end was trimmed by 6 bases and the J gene end by 6 bases; junction bases not matched to a gene: 2. Germline V CDR1 and CDR2: MNHNY, SVGAGI (reference sequence). CDR3 amino acids: CASRGTVNEQFF. In DNA, the CDR3 is TGTGCCAGCAGGGGGACAGTCAATGAGCAGTTCTTC.

CDR3 DNA sequence: TGCGCCAGCAGCTTTCGTAAGCCCCAGCATTTT. Its translation: CASSFRKPQHF. The chain combines TRBV5-1 with TRBJ1-5; D remains ambiguous. V was clipped by 2 bases and J by 8 bases, with 5 bases between them. Germline CDR1 reads SGHRS; CDR2 reads YFSETQ. The CDR3 is made up of 11 amino acids.

The chain is built from TRBV5-4 and TRBJ1-1, with TRBD1 as a possible D gene (5 bases). V was trimmed by 10 bases and J by 5 bases, leaving 18 bases between them. Germline CDR1 SGHNT, CDR2 YYREEE (reference sequence). The CDR3 spans 13 residues. CDR3 loop: CAPGSAGGTEAFF. The CDR3 nucleotides read TGTGCCCCGGGCTCGGCCGGGGGGACTGAAGCTTTCTTT.

The J gene is TRBJ2-3, the V gene TRBV4-3; TRBD2 aligns across 10 bases. Losses at the gene ends were 2 bases for V and 3 bases for J; bases not matched to a gene: 2. Germline V CDR1 and CDR2: LGHNA, YSLEER. The CDR3 contains 15 residues. CDR3 region: CASSQSGLATDTQYF. The DNA of the CDR3 is TGCGCCAGCAGCCAATCGGGACTAGCGACAGATACGCAGTATTTT.

This sequence joins TRBV10-2 and TRBJ1-5; D gene unclear. Per germline, CDR1 WSHSY and CDR2 SAAADI. V lost 6 bases to trimming and J lost 2 bases, with 5 bases between them. The CDR3 sequence is 12 residues long. In nucleotides, the CDR3 is TGCGCCAGCAGAGGCGGCAATCAGCCCCAGCATTTT. Translation: CASRGGNQPQHF.

The chain employs TRBV27 and TRBJ2-5; 10 bases line up with TRBD2. V lost 2 bases and J lost 4; bases outside the gene matches: 7. Per germline, CDR1 MNHEY and CDR2 SMNVEV (reference sequence). CDR3 length: 16 residues. The CDR3 spells CASSLLAGAPGETQYF. In DNA, the CDR3 is TGTGCCAGCAGTTTACTAGCGGGGGCGCCAGGAGAGACCCAGTACTTC.

The table lists this clone with a count of one. The rearrangement uses TRBV27 and TRBJ1-2; D perhaps matches TRBD1 (6 bases). In germline, CDR1 is MNHEY, CDR2 SMNVEV (reference sequence). Trimming removed 5 bases at V and 7 bases at J, with 11 bases between. The CDR3 is 12 residues long. The CDR3 loop reads CASSPTGIGYTF. The CDR3 DNA reads TGTGCCAGCAGTCCGACAGGAATTGGCTACACCTTC.

The genes are TRBV25-1 and TRBJ1-3; no clear D gene. Germline V gives CDR1 MGHDK, CDR2 SYGVNS. Trimming removed 2 bases from V and 2 bases from J, with 4 bases in between. The CDR3 extends over 13 amino acids. CDR3 sequence (DNA): TGTGCCAGCAGTGAAAATCCTGGAAACACCATATATTTT. As protein: CASSENPGNTIYF. The variable domain in full, with the rest retrieved from reference TRBV25-1 and TRBJ1-3, is EADIYQTPRYLVIGTGKKITLECSQTMGHDKMYWYQQDPGMELHLIHYSYGVNSTEKGDLSSESTVSRIRTEHFPLTLESARPSHTSQYLCASSENPGNTIYFGEGSWLTVV.